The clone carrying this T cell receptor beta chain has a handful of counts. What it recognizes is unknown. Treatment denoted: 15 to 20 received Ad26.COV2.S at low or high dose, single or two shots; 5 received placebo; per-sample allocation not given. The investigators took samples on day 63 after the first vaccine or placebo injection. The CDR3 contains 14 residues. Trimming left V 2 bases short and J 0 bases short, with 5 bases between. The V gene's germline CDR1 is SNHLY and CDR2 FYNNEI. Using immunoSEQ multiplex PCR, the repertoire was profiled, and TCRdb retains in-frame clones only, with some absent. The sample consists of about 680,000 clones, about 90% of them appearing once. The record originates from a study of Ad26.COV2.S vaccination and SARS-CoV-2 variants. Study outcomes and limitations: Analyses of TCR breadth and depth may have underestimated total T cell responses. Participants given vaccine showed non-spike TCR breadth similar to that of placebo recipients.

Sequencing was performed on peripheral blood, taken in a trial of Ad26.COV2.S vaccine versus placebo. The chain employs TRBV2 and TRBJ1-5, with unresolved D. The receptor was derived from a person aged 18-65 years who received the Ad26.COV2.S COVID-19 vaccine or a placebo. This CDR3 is CASSETVSNQPQHF. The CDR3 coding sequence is TGTGCCAGCAGTGAAACAGTTAGCAATCAGCCCCAGCATTTT.